The T cell receptor (beta chain) under discussion was sequenced for a study of blood T cells in healthy people across ages. Points from the study as a whole: Strong correlation linked observed beta diversity and percent naive T cells.

In the case of this clonotype: What it recognizes is unknown.

Combining a sample-barcoded 5' primer with a J-beta primer mix, a second PCR ran for roughly 6 to 11 cycles. TCRdb called the 5' RACE reads again in MiXCR, with one record for every CDR3 protein. The sample has 650,000 to 950,000 distinct CDR3 sequences, around 42% seen once. In germline, CDR1 is MDHEN, CDR2 SYDVKM. There are 12 residues in the CDR3. V and J are TRBV28 and TRBJ2-4; 7 bases are a match to TRBD2. With the DNA end fitting TRBJ2-7 better, the J assignment may be wrong. Sequencing was performed on blood. The receptor was derived from a man aged 55 to 69 in good health. CDR3 sequence reads: CASRGRVCEQYF. DNA for the CDR3: TGTGCCAGCCGGGGGAGGGTCTGCGAGCAGTACTTC.